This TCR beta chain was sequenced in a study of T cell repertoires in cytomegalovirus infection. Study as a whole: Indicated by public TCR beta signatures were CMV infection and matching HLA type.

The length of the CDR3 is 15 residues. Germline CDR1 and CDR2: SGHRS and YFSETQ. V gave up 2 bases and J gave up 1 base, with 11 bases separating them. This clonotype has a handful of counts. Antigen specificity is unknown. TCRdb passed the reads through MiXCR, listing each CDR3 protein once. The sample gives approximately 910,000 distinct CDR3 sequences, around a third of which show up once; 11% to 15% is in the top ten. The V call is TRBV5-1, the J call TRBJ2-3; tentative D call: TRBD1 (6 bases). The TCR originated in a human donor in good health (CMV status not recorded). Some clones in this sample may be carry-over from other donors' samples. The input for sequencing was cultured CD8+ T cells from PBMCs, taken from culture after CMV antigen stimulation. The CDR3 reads CASSFQGLGTDTQYF. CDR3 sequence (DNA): TGCGCCAGCAGCTTCCAGGGGTTGGGCACAGATACGCAGTATTTT.